The present entry profiles one TCR beta chain with its context. Its cognate antigen is unknown. This specimen belongs to a study of shared clonotypes between healthy human individuals. TCRdb keeps only in-frame clones here, not all; method: immunoSEQ multiplex PCR. Of approximately 2.5 million clones listed, approximately 93% were seen once; the top ten hold approximately 0.37%. The healthy adult donors were HIV-negative and reported no recent acute infections or vaccinations. The donor cohort consisted entirely of Caucasian adults residing in Nashville, Tennessee. The J segment lost 5 bases and the V segment lost 4 bases, leaving 19 bases of the junction unmatched. CDR3 length: 19 residues. Germline V gene lookup returns CDR1 LNHDA and CDR2 SQIVND (reference sequence). Findings of the study overall: Estimated clonotype richness was generally higher in naive than memory subsets.

Input material: naive CD4+ T cells from PBMCs. Sample subset: CD45RA+ positively selected. The V gene is TRBV19, the J gene TRBJ2-5, with TRBD2 matching 10 bases. The receptor was isolated from a man aged 18 to 29 in good health. Some clones in this sample may be carry-over from other donors' samples. For the CDR3, the DNA is TGTGCCAGTAGTAAATCACTCCGTCTCGAGCGGGAGGGCCACGAGACCCAGTACTTC. It yields the protein CASSKSLRLEREGHETQYF.